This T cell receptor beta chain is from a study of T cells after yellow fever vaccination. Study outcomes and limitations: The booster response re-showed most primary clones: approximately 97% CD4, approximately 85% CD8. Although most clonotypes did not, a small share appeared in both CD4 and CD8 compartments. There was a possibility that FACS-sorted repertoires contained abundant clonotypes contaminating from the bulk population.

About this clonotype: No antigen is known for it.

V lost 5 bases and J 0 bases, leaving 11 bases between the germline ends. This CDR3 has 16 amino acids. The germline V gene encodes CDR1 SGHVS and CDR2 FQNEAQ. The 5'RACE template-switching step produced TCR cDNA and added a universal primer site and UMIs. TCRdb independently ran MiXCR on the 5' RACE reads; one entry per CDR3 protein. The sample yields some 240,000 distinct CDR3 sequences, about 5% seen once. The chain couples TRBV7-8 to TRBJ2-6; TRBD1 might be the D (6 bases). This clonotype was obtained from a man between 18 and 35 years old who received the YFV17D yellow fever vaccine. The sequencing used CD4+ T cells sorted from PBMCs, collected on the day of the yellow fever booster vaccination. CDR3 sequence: CASSLRDISGANVLTF. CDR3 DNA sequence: TGTGCCAGCAGCCTCCGGGACATCTCTGGGGCCAACGTCCTGACTTTC.